What follows are 18 T cell receptor beta chains derived from one specimen sequenced in a study of cytomegalovirus exposure and HLA in healthy donors. Generated by immunoSEQ multiplex PCR, the TCRdb table keeps only in-frame clones and is missing some. The data contain about 120,000 clones, 90% to 96% of them singletons. The sequenced material came from PBMCs. The source is a man younger than 30 in good health and CMV-seronegative.

The CDR3 region has the DNA TGTGCCAGCAGCTTTGATCGCAGTCCCTACAATGAGCAGTTCTTC. Its protein is CASSFDRSPYNEQFF. The rearrangement links TRBV7-7 to TRBJ2-1; no reliable D call. The V and J ends lost 3 bases and 2 bases respectively, with 11 bases between them. CDR1 SSHAT and CDR2 FNYEAQ come from the germline V gene (reference sequence). This CDR3 is 15 amino acids long. The full variable domain, its missing parts supplied by reference TRBV7-7 and TRBJ2-1, is GAGVSQSPRYKVTKRGQDVTLRCDPISSHATLYWYQQALGQGPEFLTYFNYEAQPDKSGLPSDRFSAERPEGSISTLTIQRTEQRDSAMYRCASSFDRSPYNEQFFGPGTRLTVL.

The CDR3 region is CAWSGGPGTEAFF. The CDR3 nucleotides are TGTGCCTGGAGTGGGGGGCCGGGGACTGAAGCTTTCTTT. The rearrangement joins TRBV30 to TRBJ1-1, with D maybe TRBD1 (6 bases). The V end was cut by 1 base, the J end by 5 bases, with 11 bases between. The CDR3 runs 13 residues. Germline V gives CDR1 GTSNPN, CDR2 SVGIG (reference sequence).

The CDR3: CASSLDGGAGGYTF. The CDR3 region has the DNA TGTGCCAGCAGCCTCGATGGGGGGGCGGGTGGCTACACCTTC. The chain carries TRBV7-3 and TRBJ1-2, with D possibly matching TRBD1 (6 bases). The CDR3 has 14 amino acids. Germline CDR1 SGHTA, CDR2 FQGTGA. Trimming cost V 5 bases and J 7 bases, with 17 bases left between them.

The chain recombines TRBV6-6 with TRBJ1-5; maybe TRBD1 (5 bases). The CDR3 is 16 amino acids. Germline V gene sequence: CDR1 MNHNY, CDR2 SVGAGI (reference sequence). Trimming pared 7 bases from V and 3 bases from J, leaving 19 bases between. The CDR3 loop is CASTRGAGGNNQPQHF. The CDR3 bases are TGTGCCAGCACCCGAGGGGCCGGAGGGAACAATCAGCCCCAGCATTTT.

The chain uses TRBV5-1 and TRBJ2-3, with D tentatively TRBD2 (5 bases). The germline V and J ends were trimmed by 0 bases and 2 bases, with 13 bases remaining between them. CDR3 length: 16 amino acids. Per the germline V gene, CDR1 is SGHRS and CDR2 is YFSETQ. CDR3 nucleotides: TGCGCCAGCAGCTTGGGGACTCCAAAACCCACAGATACGCAGTATTTT. The encoded protein is CASSLGTPKPTDTQYF.

The CDR3 reads CASSIVRGSYNSPLHF. For the CDR3, the DNA is TGTGCCAGCAGCATCGTAAGGGGTTCCTATAATTCACCCCTCCACTTT. V and J are TRBV5-6 and TRBJ1-6; TRBD1 is a possible D gene (5 bases). With 4 bases removed from V and 1 base from J, the gap between germline ends came to 12 bases. The length of the CDR3 is 16 residues. Germline V gives CDR1 SGHDT, CDR2 YYEEEE. Supplemented by reference TRBV5-6 and TRBJ1-6, the full variable domain reads DAGVTQSPTHLIKTRGQQVTLRCSPKSGHDTVSWYQQALGQGPQFIFQYYEEEERQRGNFPDRFSGHQFPNYSSELNVNALLLGDSALYLCASSIVRGSYNSPLHFGNGTRLTVT.

A single count supports this clone. This chain links TRBV6-1 with TRBJ2-7; TRBD1 is a possible D gene (6 bases). The CDR3 spans 13 residues. The V gene's germline CDR1 is MNHNS and CDR2 SASEGT. The V end lost 4 bases, the J end lost 4 bases, and 11 bases lay between the germline ends. CDR3: CASSGFQGYEQYF. The CDR3 region has the DNA TGTGCCAGCAGTGGTTTTCAGGGGTACGAGCAGTACTTC.

The chain links TRBV7-9 to TRBJ2-7; unclear D gene. The length of the CDR3 is 15 residues. V was clipped by 5 bases and J by 3 bases, with 17 bases between them. CDR1 and CDR2 (germline): SEHNR, FQNEAQ (reference sequence). The CDR3 DNA follows: TGTGCCAGCAGCGCTATACGACTCCCTAACTACGAGCAGTACTTC. Amino acids: CASSAIRLPNYEQYF.

The chain recombines TRBV6-4 with TRBJ2-5, with 8 bases fitting TRBD1. V was clipped by 5 bases and J by 5 bases; unmatched bases: 4. The CDR3 totals 13 residues. Germline V gives CDR1 MRHNA, CDR2 SNTAGT. The CDR3 is CASSRTGRETQYF. CDR3 coding DNA: TGTGCCAGCAGTCGGACAGGGCGGGAGACCCAGTACTTC.

This clone showed up just once. The chain combines TRBV9 with TRBJ2-7, with TRBD2 matching over 12 bases. The junction had 6 bases not matched to a gene; V was cut back by 4 bases and J by 7 bases. Per germline, CDR1 SGDLS and CDR2 YYNGEE. This CDR3 has 14 residues. The CDR3, as DNA: TGTGCCAGCAGCAGACTAGCGGGAGAAGGTGAGCAGTACTTC. It encodes CASSRLAGEGEQYF.

This sequence joins TRBV14 and TRBJ2-3; the match to TRBD2 covers 12 bases. Looked up from germline, CDR1 is SGHDN and CDR2 is FVKESK. The length of the CDR3 is 16 residues. The trim removed 4 bases at V and 5 bases at J, leaving 7 bases unmatched. CDR3 bases: TGTGCCAGCAGCCTCCCACTAGCGGGAGGTGTAGATACGCAGTATTTT. This codes for CASSLPLAGGVDTQYF. The full variable domain, in which reference TRBV14 and TRBJ2-3 provide the parts outside the CDR3, is EAGVTQFPSHSVIEKGQTVTLRCDPISGHDNLYWYRRVMGKEIKFLLHFVKESKQDESGMPNNRFLAERTGGTYSTLKVQPAELEDSGVYFCASSLPLAGGVDTQYFGPGTRLTVL.

This chain links TRBV6-4 with TRBJ1-2, with TRBD1 identical over 9 bases. Germline V lookup: CDR1 MRHNA, CDR2 SNTAGT. Trimming cost V 6 bases and J 4 bases; bases outside gene matches: 12. CDR3 length: 16 amino acids. The CDR3 protein is CASRGMTGQGFYGYTF. As DNA, the CDR3 is TGTGCCAGCAGGGGAATGACGGGACAGGGTTTCTATGGCTACACCTTC.

The rearrangement uses TRBV11-3 and TRBJ2-7; weak D call: TRBD1 (5 bases). Trimming left V 1 base short and J 2 bases short, with 18 bases between. Germline CDR1 SGHNT, CDR2 YENEEA. The CDR3 extends over 17 amino acids. The CDR3 is CASSLVVGQGIPYEQYF. CDR3 nucleotide sequence: TGTGCCAGCAGCTTAGTGGTTGGTCAGGGTATCCCCTACGAGCAGTACTTC.

CDR3 DNA sequence: TGTGCCAGCAGTTACAGAGAGGGACTGGACAATGAGCAGTTCTTC. Translation gives CASSYREGLDNEQFF. This sequence joins TRBV6-5 and TRBJ2-1; D is perhaps TRBD2 (6 bases). Trimming left V 2 bases short and J 5 bases short, with 13 bases between. The CDR3 consists of 15 residues. The germline V gene encodes CDR1 MNHEY and CDR2 SVGAGI.

The gene calls are TRBV28 and TRBJ1-2; perhaps TRBD1 as D (5 bases). The CDR3 is 13 residues long. Deletions cut 4 bases from V and 4 bases from J, with 10 bases between. In germline, CDR1 is MDHEN, CDR2 SYDVKM. Here the CDR3 reads CASSWTNSYGYTF. CDR3 DNA: TGTGCCAGCAGTTGGACAAACTCCTATGGCTACACCTTC.

The rearrangement joins TRBV29-1 to TRBJ2-6, with 7 bases aligning to TRBD1. The CDR3 has 19 residues. Germline V gene sequence: CDR1 SQVTM, CDR2 ANQGSEA. Trimming cost V 0 bases and J 4 bases; bases outside gene matches: 15. DNA of the CDR3: TGCAGCGTTGAAGACCCTAGGGACAGTTTACTTAGAGGGGCCAACGTCCTGACTTTC. It encodes CSVEDPRDSLLRGANVLTF.

The chain employs TRBV9 and TRBJ1-1; D uncertain. V was cut by 0 bases and J by 3 bases, with 9 bases left in between. The CDR3 covers 14 residues. Per the germline V gene, CDR1 is SGDLS and CDR2 is YYNGEE. The CDR3 DNA reads TGTGCCAGCAGCGTAGCCCTGGCGGACACTGAAGCTTTCTTT. It translates to CASSVALADTEAFF.

V usage is TRBV18 and J usage is TRBJ2-7; D remains unclear. The CDR3 length is 13 residues. CDR1 and CDR2 from the germline V gene are KGHSH and LQKENI. V was pared by 0 bases and J by 0 bases, with 3 bases between. The CDR3 here is CASSPPASYEQYF. The CDR3 coding sequence is TGTGCCAGCTCACCACCGGCCTCCTACGAGCAGTACTTC.